These 10 T cell receptor beta chains share one sample of origin, sequenced in a study of OX40 agonist ivuxolimab in advanced cancers. Profiling relied on immunoSEQ multiplex PCR, and the TCRdb table lists in-frame clones only, not all of them. Of more than 65,000 clones in the sample, roughly 89% are singletons; the top ten hold over 9.5%. Here the sequenced sample was CD4+ or CD8+ T cells sorted from blood, taken in a trial of the OX40 agonist ivuxolimab. The receptors stem from an adult with an advanced solid tumor such as melanoma, head and neck, liver or kidney cancer.

This clone is a singleton in its sample. V gene TRBV15 combines with J gene TRBJ2-7; D gene ambiguous. From germline, CDR1 is LNHNV and CDR2 YYDKDF (reference sequence). The length of the CDR3 is 12 residues. Trimming stripped 4 bases from V and 5 bases from J, with 9 bases between. Here the CDR3 DNA reads TGTGCCACCAGCAAGAGACCCGACGAGCAGTACTTC. This translates into CATSKRPDEQYF.

V is TRBV14 and J is TRBJ2-5; 13 bases map to TRBD2. Germline CDR1 SGHDN, CDR2 FVKESK. The CDR3 spans 14 residues. Trimming cost V 8 bases and J 7 bases; bases outside gene matches: 7. The chain's CDR3 is CASQRTSGSGTQYF. CDR3 in DNA: TGTGCCAGCCAAAGGACTAGCGGGAGTGGGACCCAGTACTTC.

This clone was picked up one time. The chain's CDR3 is CSVGTGLLYGYTF. In DNA form, the CDR3 reads TGCAGCGTCGGGACAGGGCTGCTCTATGGCTACACCTTC. V usage is TRBV29-1 and J usage is TRBJ1-2, with TRBD1 matching over 9 bases. Germline V gene data show CDR1 as SQVTM and CDR2 as ANQGSEA. The CDR3 is 13 residues long. The J segment lost 4 bases and the V segment lost 6 bases, leaving 6 bases of the junction unmatched.

The genes are TRBV18 and TRBJ1-5; 9 nucleotides match TRBD1. The CDR3 consists of 15 residues. The germline gives CDR1 KGHSH, CDR2 LQKENI. V lost 3 bases and J lost 4; bases outside the gene matches: 4. In DNA form, the CDR3 reads TGTGCCAGCTCACCCGGGACAGGGCGGAATCAGCCCCAGCATTTT. Translating it yields CASSPGTGRNQPQHF.

V is TRBV6-5 and J is TRBJ2-1; 8 bases line up with TRBD2. The CDR3 contains 14 residues. V shed 3 bases and J 7 bases; nucleotides not matched to a gene: 5. Germline V CDR1 and CDR2: MNHEY, SVGAGI. CDR3 sequence: CASSYSGTSNEQFF. DNA for the CDR3: TGTGCCAGCAGTTATTCCGGGACTAGTAATGAGCAGTTCTTC.

V usage is TRBV7-2 and J usage is TRBJ2-3, with D uncertain. V lost 2 bases, J lost 4 bases, and 10 bases lay in between. Germline loops: CDR1 SGHTA, CDR2 FQGNSA. There are 14 residues in the CDR3. Here the CDR3 reads CASSLNQPADTQYF. The CDR3 DNA follows: TGTGCCAGCAGCTTAAATCAGCCCGCAGATACGCAGTATTTT.

J is TRBJ2-3 and V is TRBV5-4; TRBD2 matches at 10 bases. The ends lost 5 bases at V and 0 bases at J; junction bases unmatched: 9. Germline loops: CDR1 SGHNT, CDR2 YYREEE (reference sequence). The CDR3 spans 17 residues. CDR3 coding DNA: TGTGCCAGCAGAACCGGACTAGCGGTTACTAGCACAGATACGCAGTATTTT. Protein: CASRTGLAVTSTDTQYF. The whole variable domain, filled in from reference TRBV5-4 and TRBJ2-3, reads ETGVTQSPTHLIKTRGQQVTLRCSSQSGHNTVSWYQQALGQGPQFIFQYYREEENGRGNFPPRFSGLQFPNYSSELNVNALELDDSALYLCASRTGLAVTSTDTQYFGPGTRLTVL.

The rearrangement joins TRBV6-6 to TRBJ1-1, with a possible D match to TRBD1 (5 bases). V was trimmed by 0 bases and J by 1 base, leaving 9 bases between them. In germline, CDR1 is MNHNY, CDR2 SVGAGI (reference sequence). The CDR3 extends over 15 amino acids. CDR3 sequence reads: CASSYSKGTNTEAFF. The CDR3, as DNA: TGTGCCAGCAGTTACTCGAAAGGGACGAACACTGAAGCTTTCTTT.

The J gene is TRBJ2-7, the V gene TRBV6-6; D unclear. Germline V lookup: CDR1 MNHNY, CDR2 SVGAGI (reference sequence). V was clipped by 1 base and J by 4 bases, with 11 bases between them. The CDR3 consists of 14 residues. In DNA form, the CDR3 reads TGTGCCAGCAGTTACTTGGAGACCCGGTACGAGCAGTACTTC. Its translation is CASSYLETRYEQYF.

The chain couples TRBV7-8 to TRBJ2-1; TRBD1 is a possible D gene (6 bases). Germline CDR1 reads SGHVS; CDR2 reads FQNEAQ. V was cut by 5 bases and J by 2 bases, with 13 bases left in between. CDR3 length equals 15 residues. The chain's CDR3 is CASSPGQRTYNEQFF. DNA of the CDR3: TGTGCCAGCAGCCCGGGACAAAGAACCTACAATGAGCAGTTCTTC.